This is a list of T cell receptor beta chains from one sample in a study of OX40 agonist ivuxolimab in advanced cancers. Assay used: immunoSEQ multiplex PCR; TCRdb lists only in-frame clones, some missing. Among 55,000 to 85,000 clones listed, over 80% were seen once. The sequencing used CD4+ or CD8+ T cells sorted from blood, collected in a trial of the OX40 agonist ivuxolimab. The source is an adult with an advanced solid tumor such as melanoma, head and neck, liver or kidney cancer. Both conserved end residues are part of each CDR3. The order of the fields is CDR3 length, J gene, D gene, V gene, CDR3 DNA, CDR3 protein. The D gene is left open where the match is weak.

>14|TRBJ1-6|NA|TRBV7-2
TGTGCCAGCAGCTTACACAGGGTTGACTCACCCCTCCACTTT
CASSLHRVDSPLHF
>18|TRBJ2-5|NA|TRBV13
TGTGCCAGCAGCTCTTATTGGGTTGGGAGCGGCATACAAGAGACCCAGTACTTC
CASSSYWVGSGIQETQYF
>15|TRBJ1-4|TRBD1|TRBV9
TGTGCCAGCAGCGGACAGGGGGCAACTAATGAAAAACTGTTTTTT
CASSGQGATNEKLFF
>16|TRBJ2-7|NA|TRBV7-6
TGTGCCAGCAGCTTAGGGTTTCTAGACCGGGCCTACGAGCAGTACTTC
CASSLGFLDRAYEQYF
>12|TRBJ2-7|NA|TRBV19
TGTGCCAGTAGTATTTTGGGGGACGAGCAGTACTTC
CASSILGDEQYF
>13|TRBJ2-5|NA|TRBV10-1
TGCGCCAGCAGTGAGGCATTCCTTGGGACCCAGTACTTC
CASSEAFLGTQYF
>13|TRBJ1-3|NA|TRBV28
TGTGCCAGCGACGGGAGCTCTGGAAACACCATATATTTT
CASDGSSGNTIYF
>15|TRBJ2-2|TRBD2|TRBV6-5
TGTGCCAGCAGTTCCCGGGGGGGTCCGGCCGGGGAGCTGTTTTTT
CASSSRGGPAGELFF
>13|TRBJ1-1|NA|TRBV13
TGTGCCAGCAGCGGGCAGGCGAACACTGAAGCTTTCTTT
CASSGQANTEAFF
>14|TRBJ2-5|NA|TRBV19
TGTGCCAGTAGTATCCGGCCAAGCCAAGAGACCCAGTACTTC
CASSIRPSQETQYF
>14|TRBJ1-3|NA|TRBV28
TGTGCCAGCAGGCTCCCGGGACAAGGAAACACCATATATTTT
CASRLPGQGNTIYF
>13|TRBJ2-7|NA|TRBV6-6
TGTGCCAGCAGTGACAGAGACTCCTACGAGCAGTACTTC
CASSDRDSYEQYF
>14|TRBJ2-2|TRBD2|TRBV14
TGTGCCAGCAGCCGACTAGCGTTGGTCGGGGAGCTGTTTTTT
CASSRLALVGELFF
>16|TRBJ1-4|TRBD1|TRBV19
TGTGCCAGTAGTCCGACAGGGGGATCGACTAATGAAAAACTGTTTTTT
CASSPTGGSTNEKLFF
>16|TRBJ2-5|NA|TRBV5-1
TGCGCCAGCAGCTTGGCATCTGGGACACTGCAAGAGACCCAGTACTTC
CASSLASGTLQETQYF
>13|TRBJ2-2|NA|TRBV10-2
TGCGCCAGCCATGGGGGTAACACCGGGGAGCTGTTTTTT
CASHGGNTGELFF